This T cell receptor beta chain was identified during a study of shared clonotypes between healthy human individuals. Genomic DNA from each subset was divided evenly over several immunoSEQ plates. The table came from immunoSEQ multiplex PCR; TCRdb's copy has only in-frame clones and leaves some out. The repertoire includes some 2 million clones, 85% to 95% of them detected once, and about 0.13% sits in the top ten. Trimming removed 10 bases at V and 3 bases at J, with 21 bases between. From germline, CDR1 is MDHEN and CDR2 SYDVKM. The CDR3 loop spans 15 amino acids. The receptor comes from a man between 18 and 35 years old in good health. Sequencing was done on a sample of naive CD4+ T cells sorted from blood. Subset indicated: CD45RA+ positively selected. J is TRBJ1-2 and V is TRBV28; D perhaps matches TRBD1 (6 bases). CDR3 amino acids: CATPTSQGRDYGYTF. The CDR3 DNA is TGTGCCACACCGACTTCGCAGGGGCGTGACTATGGCTACACCTTC.